This entry lists 21 T cell receptor beta chains sequenced from one sample in a study of shared clonotypes between healthy human individuals. Sequenced by immunoSEQ multiplex PCR; TCRdb stores in-frame clones only, minus some. The repertoire includes about 490,000 clones, around 80% of them detected once, and more than 10% sits in the top ten. The sample comprised PBMCs. These receptors were obtained from a middle-aged woman in good health. Some clones in this sample may be carry-over from other donors' samples.

This clone was seen only once. The chain uses TRBV5-1 and TRBJ2-5; D unresolved. The germline V and J ends were trimmed by 4 bases and 1 base, with 11 bases remaining between them. The germline gives CDR1 SGHRS, CDR2 YFSETQ. There are 14 residues in the CDR3. The CDR3 DNA is TGCGCCAGCAGCAACTCGGGCTTCCAAGAGACCCAGTACTTC. Protein sequence: CASSNSGFQETQYF.

This rearrangement joins TRBV5-6 to TRBJ2-5, with TRBD2 matching over 8 bases. CDR1 SGHDT and CDR2 YYEEEE come from the germline V gene. With V trimmed by 2 bases and J by 2 bases, 5 bases remained unmatched. This CDR3 is built from 15 residues. This CDR3 is CASSFAGGRQETQYF. The CDR3 nucleotides are TGTGCCAGCAGCTTTGCGGGAGGCCGGCAAGAGACCCAGTACTTC.

This clone was counted only a few times. The chain carries TRBV5-1 and TRBJ2-2, with 7 bases fitting TRBD1. The junction had 5 bases not matched to a gene; V was cut back by 4 bases and J by 2 bases. Germline V CDR1 and CDR2: SGHRS, YFSETQ. The CDR3 totals 15 residues. The DNA of the CDR3 is TGCGCCAGCAGCGGACGGGACAGCAACACCGGGGAGCTGTTTTTT. Its protein is CASSGRDSNTGELFF.

This clone has only one observation. The chain recombines TRBV20-1 with TRBJ1-2; D is uncertain. The CDR3 has 11 residues. V shed 5 bases and J shed 7 bases, with 11 bases lying between them. In germline, CDR1 is DFQATT, CDR2 SNEGSKA (reference sequence). CDR3 DNA: TGCAGTGCTTCCCAGGACTTTGGCTACACCTTC. Its protein is CSASQDFGYTF.

This clone was counted many times. J is TRBJ2-1 and V is TRBV4-3; 10 nucleotides line up with TRBD2. Germline V gene sequence: CDR1 LGHNA, CDR2 YSLEER. The ends lost 1 base at V and 10 bases at J; junction bases unmatched: 13. The CDR3 spans 17 residues. CDR3 bases: TGCGCCAGCAGCCAAGGGGAGCGGGAGGGGTTCCGTCAAGAGCAGTTCTTC. Its translation: CASSQGEREGFRQEQFF.

With regard to this clone: A read error may account for a junction end that differs from germline. This chain joins TRBV7-6 and TRBJ2-1, with 10 nucleotides matching TRBD2. Per the germline V gene, CDR1 is SGHVS and CDR2 is FNYEAQ. This CDR3 has 14 amino acids. CDR3 in DNA: TGTGCCAGCAGCCTAGCGGGAGAGATCAATGAGCAGTTCTTC. Protein: CASSLAGEINEQFF.

V is TRBV27 and J is TRBJ2-1, with 7 bases matching TRBD2. Germline V lookup: CDR1 MNHEY, CDR2 SMNVEV (reference sequence). V was clipped by 2 bases and J by 3 bases; unmatched bases: 4. The CDR3 has 15 amino acids. CDR3 coding DNA: TGTGCCAGCAGTTTAACCCTAGCGGACTACAATGAGCAGTTCTTC. Protein product: CASSLTLADYNEQFF.

The chain uses TRBV18 and TRBJ1-5; D is uncertain. The germline V gene encodes CDR1 KGHSH and CDR2 LQKENI. V was cut by 5 bases and J by 5 bases, with 10 bases left in between. The CDR3 runs 13 residues. The CDR3 region has the DNA TGTGCCAGCTCAAACGGCGGGGATCAGCCCCAGCATTTT. Its translation: CASSNGGDQPQHF.

The chain links TRBV2 to TRBJ2-5; TRBD2 matches at 8 bases. J lost 4 bases, V lost 0 bases, and 7 bases had no gene match. The germline V gene has CDR1 SNHLY and CDR2 FYNNEI. This CDR3 comprises 16 residues. The CDR3 DNA reads TGTGCCAGCAGTGAAGCGCGGGGGGTTCGCGGAGAGACCCAGTACTTC. Its protein product is CASSEARGVRGETQYF.

CDR3 sequence reads: CAWSVLASGRSVFF. CDR3 bases: TGTGCCTGGAGTGTACTCGCTAGCGGGAGGTCGGTGTTCTTC. The rearrangement uses TRBV30 and TRBJ2-1, with 11 bases that match TRBD2. Per germline, CDR1 GTSNPN and CDR2 SVGIG (reference sequence). V gave up 0 bases and J gave up 15 bases; unmatched junction bases: 10. This CDR3 is built from 14 residues.

This chain links TRBV15 with TRBJ2-7; D tentatively reads TRBD1 or TRBD2 (5 bases each). Germline V lookup: CDR1 LNHNV, CDR2 YYDKDF (reference sequence). V was shortened by 0 bases and J by 1 base, with 10 bases between the two germline ends. The CDR3 extends over 15 amino acids. The CDR3 here is CATSREPGASYEQYF. In DNA form, the CDR3 reads TGTGCCACCAGCAGAGAACCCGGGGCTTCCTACGAGCAGTACTTC.

This clone came up a few times. The chain is built from TRBV7-2 and TRBJ2-7, with 9 bases that match TRBD2. Germline values: CDR1 SGHTA, CDR2 FQGNSA. There are 14 residues in the CDR3. The V and J ends lost 4 bases and 3 bases, in that order; junction bases with no gene match: 4. The CDR3 loop is CASSSIAGVYEQYF. CDR3 DNA: TGTGCCAGCAGCTCGATAGCGGGAGTCTACGAGCAGTACTTC.

As DNA, the CDR3 is TGTGCCAGCAGTCTCGGCGGCACAGATACGCAGTATTTT. Encoded protein: CASSLGGTDTQYF. The chain couples TRBV2 to TRBJ2-3; D is undetermined. Trimming cost V 5 bases and J 1 base, with 7 bases left between them. Germline lookup yields CDR1 SNHLY and CDR2 FYNNEI. The length of the CDR3 is 13 residues.

The V and J genes are TRBV5-1 and TRBJ1-1, with D tentatively TRBD1 (6 bases). The CDR3 is 15 amino acids. Germline V gene data show CDR1 as SGHRS and CDR2 as YFSETQ. V lost 2 bases and J 0 bases, leaving 11 bases between the germline ends. In DNA, the CDR3 is TGCGCCAGCAGCTTACAGGACAGCTTGAACACTGAAGCTTTCTTT. Amino acids: CASSLQDSLNTEAFF.

The chain is built from TRBV7-9 and TRBJ2-7; 10 bases are shared with TRBD2. Germline assignment: CDR1 SEHNR and CDR2 FQNEAQ (reference sequence). With 5 bases clipped from V and 6 bases from J, the junction kept 7 bases outside the gene matches. This CDR3 is 14 amino acids long. The CDR3 nucleotides are TGTGCCAGCAGCCCAGCGGGAGGGCCGGTCGAGCAGTACTTC. Protein sequence: CASSPAGGPVEQYF.

The V and J genes are TRBV7-9 and TRBJ1-2; a possible D gene is TRBD1 (5 bases). CDR3 length equals 13 residues. V dropped 8 bases and J dropped 5 bases, with 15 bases sitting between them. Germline lookup yields CDR1 SEHNR and CDR2 FQNEAQ (reference sequence). Here the CDR3 DNA reads TGTGCCAGCGGGGGGGTCCGGGATTATGGCTACACCTTC. It specifies CASGGVRDYGYTF.

The gene calls are TRBV11-1 and TRBJ2-3; D is undetermined. Trimming removed 2 bases from V and 5 bases from J, with 8 bases in between. Germline values: CDR1 SGHAT, CDR2 FQDESV (reference sequence). The CDR3 has 13 residues. CDR3 in amino acids: CASSLPSQDTQYF. The CDR3 DNA reads as TGTGCCAGCAGCTTACCTTCGCAAGATACGCAGTATTTT.

J is TRBJ2-1 and V is TRBV6-1, with 12 bases fitting TRBD2. This CDR3 contains 13 residues. Trimming took 6 bases from V and 6 from J; bases not matched to a gene: 0. Germline CDR1 is MNHNS and CDR2 is SASEGT. CDR3 in amino acids: CASRTSGSNEQFF. The CDR3 DNA reads as TGTGCCAGCAGGACTAGCGGGAGCAATGAGCAGTTCTTC.

CDR3 nucleotide sequence: TGTGCCAGCAGTAGGACCGCCTACAATGAGCAGTTCTTC. The encoded protein is CASSRTAYNEQFF. The rearrangement uses TRBV27 and TRBJ2-1; D is undetermined. The CDR3 is 13 amino acids. Trimming stripped 5 bases from V and 2 bases from J, with 7 bases between. Germline-derived CDR1 and CDR2 are MNHEY and SMNVEV (reference sequence).

V is TRBV25-1 and J is TRBJ1-1; 7 nucleotides align to TRBD1. The CDR3 sequence is 13 residues long. Germline loops: CDR1 MGHDK, CDR2 SYGVNS. The V and J ends lost 3 bases and 10 bases, in that order; junction bases with no gene match: 8. CDR3 sequence reads: CASSEAGTARAFF. The CDR3 DNA is TGTGCCAGCAGTGAGGCCGGGACAGCAAGAGCTTTCTTT.

The V and J genes are TRBV11-2 and TRBJ2-2, with no clear D. The CDR3 totals 16 residues. Trimming shortened V by 3 bases and J by 2 bases, and 13 bases separated the two germline ends. CDR1 SGHAT and CDR2 FQNNGV come from the germline V gene. CDR3 nucleotide sequence: TGTGCCAGCAGCTTTGATTTCCCGAGAAACACCGGGGAGCTGTTTTTT. Protein sequence: CASSFDFPRNTGELFF.